One T cell receptor (beta chain) is described in this entry. An approximately 180 ng quantity of DNA, roughly 29,000 T cell genomes, went into the sorted-subset replicate PCRs. The assay was immunoSEQ multiplex PCR, and TCRdb's table has in-frame clones only and misses some. The table lists under 1,100,000 clones, around 74% of them singletons, with approximately 1.5% in the top ten. This specimen comes from a study of shared clonotypes between healthy human individuals. CDR1 and CDR2 from the germline V gene are SGHNT and YYREEE (reference sequence). The CDR3 length is 16 residues. V shed 5 bases, J shed 4 bases, and the junction held 12 bases outside the gene matches.

Sequenced material: memory CD4+ T cells sorted from blood. Subset given: CD45RA-negative fraction. V usage is TRBV5-4 and J usage is TRBJ2-1, with TRBD2 identical over 7 bases. The TCR originated in a man aged 18 to 30 in good health. In DNA, the CDR3 is TGTGCCAGCAGTCTCACCGGGACTAACGTATACAATGAGCAGTTCTTC. Translation: CASSLTGTNVYNEQFF.